The clone carrying this TCR beta chain was seen more than once but under ten times. This sample was included in a study of T cells in Graves' hyperthyroidism and ophthalmopathy. This CDR3 contains 14 residues. V shed 6 bases, J shed 7 bases, and the junction held 8 bases outside the gene matches. PBMCs came from more than 8.5 ml fresh peripheral blood. Template material for amplifying TCR beta CDR3 regions consisted of RNA transcripts. First-round RT-PCR targeting the TCR CDR3 was performed with the HTBI primer set. A single record per CDR3 protein comes from TCRdb applying MiXCR to the multiplex PCR reads. The sample yields approximately 710,000 distinct CDR3 sequences, 15% to 20% seen once.

The sample was blood. The rearrangement uses TRBV12-3 or TRBV12-4 and TRBJ1-4; 7 nucleotides align to TRBD1. This clonotype originated in a man between 45 and 60 years old with Graves' hyperthyroidism. CDR3: CASSIRGSGEKLFF. CDR3 DNA sequence: TGTGCCAGCAGCATCAGGGGGTCGGGTGAAAAACTGTTTTTT.